The source of this T cell receptor beta chain is a study of regulatory T cells in long-lasting Graves disease. Findings and caveats of the study: Investigators studied peripheral blood only, not thyroid tissue.

The TCR beta library used iRepertoire HTBI primers with Arm-PCR amplification of CDR3. TCRdb fed the multiplex PCR reads into MiXCR, producing one record per CDR3 protein. The sample has about 400,000 distinct CDR3 sequences, 14% to 15% seen once; the top ten hold about 8.3%. Specified time point: newly diagnosed GD, antithyroid drugs for less than 3 months. RNA isolated from PBMCs was used to make the TCR library. CDR1 is DFQATT and CDR2 is SNEGSKA in the germline V gene (reference sequence). This CDR3 has 14 residues. With 4 bases removed from V and 4 bases from J, the gap between germline ends came to 16 bases. This clonotype was detected a few times. The antigen remains unidentified. Another study also made use of these data, one on T cells in Graves' hyperthyroidism and ophthalmopathy. In that study: Graves' hyperthyroidism without ophthalmopathy progression within 18 months was termed stable. Blood held most thyroid clonotypes expanded above 0.001 frequency.

V gene TRBV20-1 combines with J gene TRBJ1-1; a weak D match, TRBD1 (5 bases). The TCR was taken from a woman aged 35 to 49 with Graves disease. The material sequenced was peripheral blood mononuclear cells (PBMCs), taken at new diagnosis, from a patient treated with antithyroid drugs. DNA for the CDR3: TGCAGTGCTAACCCCAATATGGGGGGCACTGAAGCTTTCTTT. Protein product: CSANPNMGGTEAFF.